The 3 T cell receptor beta chains given below trace back to one sample, sequenced in a study of shared clonotypes between healthy human individuals. Assay used: immunoSEQ multiplex PCR; TCRdb lists only in-frame clones, some missing. This sample has millions of clones, with roughly 94% found just once. CD45RO-negative, CCR7-selected cells formed the naive CD8 fraction, which excluded terminally differentiated effector memory CD45RA+ cells. Sequenced: naive CD8+ T cells sorted from blood. These receptors originate from a man between 18 and 35 years old in good health.

This chain connects TRBV9 to TRBJ2-7; the D call may be TRBD1 or TRBD2 (6 bases each). Germline V lookup: CDR1 SGDLS, CDR2 YYNGEE. The CDR3 loop spans 16 amino acids. The V and J ends lost 1 base and 0 bases respectively, with 14 bases between them. CDR3 coding DNA: TGTGCCAGCAGCGTATCGGGAGACAGGAGCTCCTACGAGCAGTACTTC. It yields the protein CASSVSGDRSSYEQYF.

The chain employs TRBV13 and TRBJ2-2; 9 bases are shared with TRBD1. Germline loops: CDR1 PRHDT, CDR2 FYEKMQ (reference sequence). The CDR3 has 16 residues. V was pared by 5 bases and J by 4 bases, with 8 bases of the junction left unmatched. The CDR3, as DNA: TGTGCCAGCAGCACCCGACAGGGGGATGGCACCGGGGAGCTGTTTTTT. Amino acid sequence: CASSTRQGDGTGELFF.

The gene calls are TRBV29-1 and TRBJ2-7, with D possibly being TRBD1 (5 bases). The CDR3 spans 13 residues. Deletions cut 4 bases from V and 0 bases from J, with 10 bases between. The germline gives CDR1 SQVTM, CDR2 ANQGSEA. The CDR3 DNA sequence: TGCAGCGTTGGGGAAGGGGCCTCCTACGAGCAGTACTTC. This encodes CSVGEGASYEQYF.